This T cell receptor (beta chain) was identified in a study of shared clonotypes between healthy human individuals. Across the whole study: A donor's plate count was three for CD4 naive and three for CD4 memory; CD8 naive had two and CD8 memory one.

On sorted subsets, replicate PCRs used roughly 190 ng DNA, or 25,000 to 35,000 T cell genomes. Produced via immunoSEQ multiplex PCR; TCRdb's table is partial and in-frame only. The repertoire holds about 2.1 million clones, about 92% seen once, with roughly 1.8% in the top ten. Findings of the study overall: With few donors, the genetic and exposure-history diversity represented was limited.

As regards this clone: The target antigen is unknown.

With 1 base removed from V and 3 bases from J, the gap between germline ends came to 13 bases. The germline V gene has CDR1 LGHNA and CDR2 YSLEER. There are 16 residues in the CDR3. Cells designated naive CD8 were CD45RO-negative and were positively selected for CCR7, with terminally differentiated effector memory CD45RA+ cells excluded. This chain links TRBV4-3 with TRBJ2-1; weak D call: TRBD2 (6 bases). The receptor comes from a man aged 18 to 35 in good health. Some clones in this sample may be carry-over from other donors' samples. Sequencing was performed on naive CD8+ T cells from PBMCs. CDR3 nucleotides: TGCGCCAGCAGCCAAGTTCGGGCGGGACGCTACAATGAGCAGTTCTTC. Residues: CASSQVRAGRYNEQFF.